This T cell receptor beta chain came from a study of OX40 agonist ivuxolimab in advanced cancers. Broadly, across the study: Ivuxolimab was an agonistic, fully human IgG2 monoclonal antibody directed against OX40 (CD134), a costimulatory receptor. Intravenous ivuxolimab was administered to patients every 2 weeks at six dose levels: 0.01, 0.1, 0.3, 1.5, 3 and 10 mg/kg. Prior anti-PD-1, anti-PD-L1 or anti-CTLA-4 therapy was permitted, and checkpoint inhibitors had been received by about 37% of dose-escalation patients. The monotherapy dose-escalation portion (N of about 49 patients) of the phase I ivuxolimab trial is reported in the paper. Partial responses were achieved by three dose-escalation patients, of whom one had hepatocellular carcinoma and two had cutaneous melanoma. In the dose-escalation cohort, approximately 82% of patients were male, and the mean age was approximately 60 years, with a range of 23 to 79. Of the approximately 50 patients in dose escalation, 19 had hepatocellular carcinoma, about 15 had melanoma, 9 had renal cell carcinoma and 9 had head and neck cancer. The purpose of peripheral TCRbeta sequencing was to test whether ivuxolimab changed TCR sequence diversity and led to clonal T-cell expansion. On the study overall, not on this receptor specifically: In the 0.1-3.0 mg/kg groups, partial responders had among the lowest normalized peripheral clonal expansion, particularly in CD8+ T cells. Low levels of normalized T-cell clonal expansion were also seen in some patients who did not respond. The antigen specificity of the clonally expanded peripheral T cells was not determined. After ivuxolimab, more expanded clones were found on average in CD8+ T cells than in CD4+ T cells. At doses of 0.1 to 3.0 mg/kg, clonal expansion of both CD4+ and CD8+ T cells in blood was seen between baseline and week 6.

The trial excluded patients who had a history of autoimmune disease or were on systemic immunosuppression. In every dose cohort, peripheral blood was drawn for TCR sequencing at baseline, cycle 4 day 1, and cycle 7 day 1. The samples were drawn from a first-in-human, open-label, multicenter phase I dose-escalation trial of ivuxolimab. Adults with locally advanced or metastatic head and neck squamous cell, hepatocellular, melanoma or renal cell carcinoma were enrolled in the trial. Before TCR sequencing, CD4+ T cells and CD8+ T cells were sorted from peripheral blood as separate populations. About this clone itself: It lacks a known antigen. Within one base of it there is no much larger clone, and no base qualities were kept.

From cysteine to phenylalanine, the CDR3 is 12 amino acids long. Of the read, only the CDR3 DNA is kept; its 36 bases are in frame from base 1. Deletion took 4 bases off V and 9 bases off J, with a span of 11 bases between the germline ends. The germline V gene (reference sequence) supplies CDR1 SGHKS and CDR2 YYEKEE. Genomic DNA was extracted from sorted cells for sequencing of the TCRbeta CDR3 region. TCRbeta CDR3 regions were sequenced using the immunoSEQ Assay. TCRdb carries this immuneACCESS record with in-frame sequences only. Its versions omit some clonotypes, under half of them owing to an unresolved V gene in the studies checked, with the rest unexplained. For this sample there are fewer than 85,000 clones; 87% appear just once. The ten most abundant clones make up less than 8% of the sample.

The sample here was CD4+ or CD8+ T cells sorted from blood, taken in a trial of the OX40 agonist ivuxolimab. This clonotype was obtained from an adult with an advanced solid tumor such as melanoma, head and neck, liver or kidney cancer. Recombination joined TRBV5-5 with TRBJ2-1; the D gene remains uncertain. The nucleotide sequence reads as follows: TGTGCCAGCAGCACGGCCTCCGGTGAGCAGTTCTTC. Its product reads: CASSTASGEQFF.